This TCR beta chain was sequenced for a study of T cells in Graves' hyperthyroidism and ophthalmopathy (dated by TCRdb to between 2017 and 2020). The study in broad terms: Peripheral blood was sampled at the time of initial diagnosis, prior to any treatment. A discovery cohort of around 100 patients, approximately 44 with Graves' ophthalmopathy and more than 55 with stable Graves' hyperthyroidism, was used to find distinguishing TCR V-J signatures. An independent validation cohort of around 19 hyperthyroidism patients and about 15 patients who later progressed to ophthalmopathy tested prospective prediction of ophthalmopathy. The roughly 100 discovery patients were divided at random into training and test sets in a 7:3 ratio. In addition, the study compared T-cell repertoires in thyroid tissue and in blood from several Graves' hyperthyroidism patients. Once sampling was done, hyperthyroidism patients were given methimazole at a starting dose of 30 mg daily, whereas ophthalmopathy patients were given high-dose intravenous methylprednisolone. The paper describes TCR Vbeta CDR3 sequencing of 135 peripheral blood samples, made up of roughly 40 ophthalmopathy patients, more than 70 hyperthyroidism patients and about 17 progressor patients.

Ophthalmopathy patients had moderately to severely active disease, with a Clinical Activity Score of 3 or more, a NOSPECS grade of 4 or more, and a disease duration of less than 3 months. Patients with uncontrolled infections, other autoimmune diseases, pregnancy or lactation were excluded. Diagnoses were established on the basis of clinical symptoms, serum thyroxine and TRAb, thyroid ultrasound, and orbital computed tomography. PBMCs were separated from over 9 ml of fresh peripheral blood using Ficoll-Paque density gradient centrifugation. Total RNA was extracted using Trizol reagent, and RNA quality was assessed on an Agilent 2100 Bioanalyzer. Results the study describes overall, beyond this receptor: A 13 V-J signature model separated ophthalmopathy from stable hyperthyroidism, with about 88% sensitivity and roughly 81% specificity in cross-validation and 80%/75% in testing. During validation, the model predicted progression to ophthalmopathy a median of about 6.5 months ahead of onset, with around 71% sensitivity and almost 75% specificity. No statistical method was used to set the sample size in advance, and investigators knew the group allocation. Blood samples also contained most of the expanded thyroid clonotypes (frequency above 0.001), which suggests that blood repertoires may reflect thyroid immune responses.

This clonotype was detected ten times or more. The target of this receptor is not known. No base qualities exist here, and no much larger clone lies one base off it. V and J lose 0 bases and 8 bases, and a span of 6 bases separates them. The CDR3 runs 12 amino acids, cysteine and phenylalanine included. Of the read, only the CDR3 DNA is kept; its 36 bases are in frame from base 1. The germline V gene provides CDR1 ENHRY and CDR2 SYGVKD. TCR beta CDR3 regions were amplified from RNA transcripts. The first round of RT-PCR for the TCR CDR3 was performed with the HTBI primer set and the Qiagen OneStep RT-PCR kit. Libraries were constructed in a second round of multiplex PCR, after which size selection and purification were carried out. The libraries were sequenced on an Illumina HiSeq2000 using paired-end 100 bp reads. Regarding the original processing steps: SOAPnuke was used to process the raw data, throwing out any read that contained adapters or uncalled bases, had a mean Phred below 15, or lacked an exact constant-primer or identifier match. COPE v1.2.5 was used to merge high-quality paired reads, and clonotypes were defined as unique nucleotide sequences. Clonotypes were aligned to IMGT TRBV, TRBD and TRBJ reference segments using MiTCR v1.1. The analysis included only V-J combinations with a frequency above 0.0001, which together covered approximately 99% of the repertoires. The TCS score was defined as F50 (clonal expansion) divided by E x V (chaos), with BLOSUM62-based TCRdist calculated between CDR3 peptides within each V-J. Welch's t-statistics and random forest reduced some 510 V-J features to 10 to 15, which were used in a naive Bayes classifier (R e1071). TCRdb handled the public reads itself, with Q25 trimming in fastp and clone calling in MiXCR, and kept productive beta chains. Rows are unified per CDR3 protein, each entry keeping the most common DNA and genes. V and J calls and clone size were set by TCRdb, not the authors. The sample has about 350,000 distinct CDR3 sequences on record, over 12% of them singletons. The ten largest clones represent under 25% of the sample.

The receptor comes from an older woman with Graves' ophthalmopathy. The rearrangement joined TRBV10-3 to TRBJ2-3, and the D gene may be TRBD2, 5 bases matching. Source material: blood. CDR3 reads: CAISESGVTQYF. The nucleotides read TGTGCCATCAGTGAGTCCGGGGTTACGCAGTATTTT.